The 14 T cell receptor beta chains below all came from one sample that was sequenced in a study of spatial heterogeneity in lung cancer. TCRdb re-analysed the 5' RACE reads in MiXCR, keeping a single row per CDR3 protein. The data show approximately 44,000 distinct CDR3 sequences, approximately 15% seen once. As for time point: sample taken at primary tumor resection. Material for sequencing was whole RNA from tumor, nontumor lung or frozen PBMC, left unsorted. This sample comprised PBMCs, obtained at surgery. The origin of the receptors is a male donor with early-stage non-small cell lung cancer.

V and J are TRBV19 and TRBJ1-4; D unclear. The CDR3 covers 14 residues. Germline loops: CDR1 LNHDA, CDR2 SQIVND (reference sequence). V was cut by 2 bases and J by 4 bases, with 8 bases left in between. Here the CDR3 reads CASSIRRFNEKLFF. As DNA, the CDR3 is TGTGCCAGTAGTATACGGCGGTTTAATGAAAAACTGTTTTTT.

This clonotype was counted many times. CDR3 amino acids: CASGGTGKSTDTQYF. The CDR3 DNA sequence: TGTGCCAGCGGGGGGACAGGGAAAAGCACAGATACGCAGTATTTT. J is TRBJ2-3 and V is TRBV7-6, with 9 nucleotides matching TRBD1. The V gene's germline CDR1 is SGHVS and CDR2 FNYEAQ. After removal of 8 bases from V and 0 bases from J, the junction contained 6 bases not matched to a gene. This CDR3 spans 15 amino acids.

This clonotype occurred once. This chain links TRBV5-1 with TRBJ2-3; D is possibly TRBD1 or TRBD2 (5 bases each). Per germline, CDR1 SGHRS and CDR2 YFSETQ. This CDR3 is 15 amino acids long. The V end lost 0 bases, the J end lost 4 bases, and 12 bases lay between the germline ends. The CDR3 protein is CASSLEGRGADTQYF. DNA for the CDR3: TGCGCCAGCAGCTTGGAAGGGAGAGGGGCAGATACGCAGTATTTT.

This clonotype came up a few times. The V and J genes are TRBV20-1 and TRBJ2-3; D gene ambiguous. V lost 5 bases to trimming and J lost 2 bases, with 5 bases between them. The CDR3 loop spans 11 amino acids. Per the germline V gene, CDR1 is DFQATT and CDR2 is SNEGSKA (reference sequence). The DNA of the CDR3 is TGCAGTGCTGAGACCACAGATACGCAGTATTTT. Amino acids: CSAETTDTQYF.

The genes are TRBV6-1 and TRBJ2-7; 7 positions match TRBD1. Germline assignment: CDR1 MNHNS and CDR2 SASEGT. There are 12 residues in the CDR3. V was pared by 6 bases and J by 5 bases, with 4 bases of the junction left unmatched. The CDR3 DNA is TGTGCCAGCAGCGCGACAGGGAACGAGCAGTACTTC. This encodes CASSATGNEQYF.

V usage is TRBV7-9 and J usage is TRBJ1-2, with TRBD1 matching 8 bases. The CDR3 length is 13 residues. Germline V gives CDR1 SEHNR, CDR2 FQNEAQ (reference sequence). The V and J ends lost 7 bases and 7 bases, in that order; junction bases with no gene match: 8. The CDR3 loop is CASTQGEGSGYTF. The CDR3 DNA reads TGTGCCAGCACACAGGGGGAAGGCTCTGGCTACACCTTC. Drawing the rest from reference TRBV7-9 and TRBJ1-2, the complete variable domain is DTGVSQNPRHKITKRGQNVTFRCDPISEHNRLYWYRQTLGQGPEFLTYFQNEAQLEKSRLLSDRFSAERPKGSFSTLEIQRTEQGDSAMYLCASTQGEGSGYTFGSGTRLTVV.

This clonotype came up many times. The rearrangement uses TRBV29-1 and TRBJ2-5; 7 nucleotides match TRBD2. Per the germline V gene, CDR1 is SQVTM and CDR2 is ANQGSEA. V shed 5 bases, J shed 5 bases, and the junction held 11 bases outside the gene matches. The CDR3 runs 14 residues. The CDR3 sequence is CSVSGRREMETQYF. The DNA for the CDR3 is TGCAGCGTTTCAGGGCGGCGGGAGATGGAGACCCAGTACTTC.

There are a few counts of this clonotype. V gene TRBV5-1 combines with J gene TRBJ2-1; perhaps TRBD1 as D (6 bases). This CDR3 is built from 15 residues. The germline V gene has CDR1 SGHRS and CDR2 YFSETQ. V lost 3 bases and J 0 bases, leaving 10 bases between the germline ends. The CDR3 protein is CASSSQGSSYNEQFF. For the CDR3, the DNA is TGCGCCAGCAGCTCGCAGGGGAGCTCCTACAATGAGCAGTTCTTC.

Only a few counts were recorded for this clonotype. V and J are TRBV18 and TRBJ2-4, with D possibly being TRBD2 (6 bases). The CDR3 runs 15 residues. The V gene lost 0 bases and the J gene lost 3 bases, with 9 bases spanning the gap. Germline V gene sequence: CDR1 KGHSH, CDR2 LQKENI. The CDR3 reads CASSPPYGGKNIQYF. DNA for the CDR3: TGTGCCAGCTCACCACCGTACGGGGGCAAAAACATTCAGTACTTC.

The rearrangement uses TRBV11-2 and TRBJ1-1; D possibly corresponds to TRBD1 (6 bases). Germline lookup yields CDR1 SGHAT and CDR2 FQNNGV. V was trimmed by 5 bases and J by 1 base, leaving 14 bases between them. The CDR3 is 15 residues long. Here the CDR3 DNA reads TGTGCCAGCAGCCAGGGGCCCGGTTCGAACACTGAAGCTTTCTTT. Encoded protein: CASSQGPGSNTEAFF.

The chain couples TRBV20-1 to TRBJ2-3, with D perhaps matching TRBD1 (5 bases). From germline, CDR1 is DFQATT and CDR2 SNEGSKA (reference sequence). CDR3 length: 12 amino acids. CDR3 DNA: TGCATTGCGCAGGGTCAAGGAGATACGCAGTATTTT. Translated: CIAQGQGDTQYF.

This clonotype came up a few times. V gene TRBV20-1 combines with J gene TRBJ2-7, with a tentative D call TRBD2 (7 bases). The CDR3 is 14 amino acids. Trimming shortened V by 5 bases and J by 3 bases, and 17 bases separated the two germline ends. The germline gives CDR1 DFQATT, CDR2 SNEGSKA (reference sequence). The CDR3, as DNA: TGCAGTGCTGTTAGGGGGGAGGGCCTCTACGAGCAGTACTTC. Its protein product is CSAVRGEGLYEQYF.

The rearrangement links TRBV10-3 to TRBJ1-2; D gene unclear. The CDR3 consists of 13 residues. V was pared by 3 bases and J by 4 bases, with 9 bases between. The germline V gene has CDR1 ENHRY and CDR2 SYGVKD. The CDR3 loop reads CAISEGPPYGYTF. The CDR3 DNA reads TGTGCCATCAGTGAAGGTCCCCCCTATGGCTACACCTTC.

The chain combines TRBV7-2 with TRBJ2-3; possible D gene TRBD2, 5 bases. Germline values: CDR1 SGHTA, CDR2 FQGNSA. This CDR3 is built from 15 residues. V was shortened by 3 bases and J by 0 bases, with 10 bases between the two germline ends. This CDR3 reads CASSLAGISTDTQYF. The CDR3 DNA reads TGTGCCAGCAGCTTGGCCGGGATAAGCACAGATACGCAGTATTTT.